This T cell receptor beta chain derives from a study of blood T cell repertoires in COVID-19. Study as a whole: COVID-19 samples, acute and convalescent, were from the United States, Italy and Spain.

Generated by immunoSEQ multiplex PCR, the TCRdb table keeps only in-frame clones and is missing some. The sample consists of 270,000 or so clones, about 89% of them appearing once. The age range of participants was about 18 to 89 years, with residence in about two dozen US areas. The CDR3 has 14 amino acids. V shed 2 bases and J shed 6 bases, with 14 bases lying between them. Per germline, CDR1 SQVTM and CDR2 ANQGSEA. The chain employs TRBV29-1 and TRBJ2-1; D possibly corresponds to TRBD1 (6 bases). Material: PBMCs or T cells enriched from blood (not recorded which). This TCR was sampled from a woman aged 18-29 years who had recovered from COVID-19. This chain's CDR3 is CSVERGQGSNEQFF. The CDR3 DNA follows: TGCAGCGTTGAAAGGGGTCAGGGGTCCAATGAGCAGTTCTTC.